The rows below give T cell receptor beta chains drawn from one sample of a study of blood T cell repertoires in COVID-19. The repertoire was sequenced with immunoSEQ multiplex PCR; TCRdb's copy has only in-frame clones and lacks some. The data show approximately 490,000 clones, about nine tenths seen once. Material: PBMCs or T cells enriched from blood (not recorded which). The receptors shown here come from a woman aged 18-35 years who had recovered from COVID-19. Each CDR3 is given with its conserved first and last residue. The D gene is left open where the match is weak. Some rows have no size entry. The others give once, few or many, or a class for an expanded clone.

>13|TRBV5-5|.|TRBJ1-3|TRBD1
TGTGCCAGCAGGTTAACAGGGGGTGACACCATATATTTT
CASRLTGGDTIYF
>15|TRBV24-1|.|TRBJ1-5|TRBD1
TGTGCCACCAGCCCTACTGGGACAGGGTCCCAGCCCCAGCATTTT
CATSPTGTGSQPQHF
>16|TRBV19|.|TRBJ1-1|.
TGTGCCAGTACTACACCCCGCGGGGAAGGGACCACTGAAGCTTTCTTT
CASTTPRGEGTTEAFF
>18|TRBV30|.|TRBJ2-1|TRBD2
TGTGCCTGGAGTCCCCCCGAGCGGGGGGGCCTTTCATTACCCCCCGCGTTCTTC
CAWSPPERGGLSLPPAFF
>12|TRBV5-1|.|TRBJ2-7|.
TGCGCCAGCAGCTTGAACGGGTACGAGCAGTACTTC
CASSLNGYEQYF
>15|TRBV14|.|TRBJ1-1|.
TGTGCCAGCAGCCGCCTGGTGCGGGAGAACCCTGAAGCTTTCTTT
CASSRLVRENPEAFF
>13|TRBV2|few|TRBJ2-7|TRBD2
TGTGCCGTTAGAGGGGAGGGGACCTACGAGCAGTACTTC
CAVRGEGTYEQYF
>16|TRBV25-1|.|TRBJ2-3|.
TGTGCCAGCAGTGAATCTCTTAGCGGATCCACAGATACGCAGTATTTT
CASSESLSGSTDTQYF
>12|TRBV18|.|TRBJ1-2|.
TGTGCCAGCTCACGCGCAGGGGATGGCTACACCTTC
CASSRAGDGYTF
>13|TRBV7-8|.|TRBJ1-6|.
TGTGCCAGCAGACCCGACAGGAATTCACCCCTCCACTTT
CASRPDRNSPLHF
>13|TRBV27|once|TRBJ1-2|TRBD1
TGTGCCAGCAAAAAAGGGACAGGGCATGGCTACACCTTC
CASKKGTGHGYTF
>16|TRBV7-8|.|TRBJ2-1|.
TGTGCCAGCAGCTTAGAATACAGGGAAGGCTACAATGAGCAGTTCTTC
CASSLEYREGYNEQFF
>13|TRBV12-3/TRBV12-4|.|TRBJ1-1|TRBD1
TGTGCCAGCAGTACGACAGGGGGCACTGAAGCTTTCTTT
CASSTTGGTEAFF
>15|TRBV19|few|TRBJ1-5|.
TGTGCCAGTAGTCTCTATCGGGACACGGGGCAGCCCCAGCATTTT
CASSLYRDTGQPQHF
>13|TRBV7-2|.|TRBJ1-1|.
TGTGCCAGCAGCTCCTGGTCGAGGACTGAAGCTTTCTTT
CASSSWSRTEAFF
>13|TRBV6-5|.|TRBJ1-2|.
TGTGCCAGCACACCCGGTACAGTCTATGGCTACACCTTC
CASTPGTVYGYTF
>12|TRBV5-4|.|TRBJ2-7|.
TGTGCCAGCAGCCCCGGACAAACGGAGCAGTACTTC
CASSPGQTEQYF
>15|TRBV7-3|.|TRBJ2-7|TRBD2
TGTGCCAGCAGCTTTAGCGGGGGGTCGTCCTACGAGCAGTACTTC
CASSFSGGSSYEQYF
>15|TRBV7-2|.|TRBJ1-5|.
TGTGCCAGCAGCTTAGGGAGTGGTCGGAATCAGCCCCAGCATTTT
CASSLGSGRNQPQHF
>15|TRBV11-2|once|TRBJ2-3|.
TGTGCCAGCAGCTTAACAGGGTCGAGGGAGGATACGCAGTATTTT
CASSLTGSREDTQYF
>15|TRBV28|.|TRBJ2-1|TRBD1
TGTGCCAGCAGTCTGAGACAGGGGGCGCTCGATGAGCAGTTCTTC
CASSLRQGALDEQFF
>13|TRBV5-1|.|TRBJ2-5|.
TGCGCCAGCAAAAGCGGCGCCCAAGAGACCCAGTACTTC
CASKSGAQETQYF
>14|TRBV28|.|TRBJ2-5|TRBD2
TGTGCCAGCAGTGGGGGGGTGGGTCGAGAGACCCAGTACTTC
CASSGGVGRETQYF
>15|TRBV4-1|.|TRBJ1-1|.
TGCGCCAGCAGCCAACGGGAGAACCCGAACACTGAAGCTTTCTTT
CASSQRENPNTEAFF
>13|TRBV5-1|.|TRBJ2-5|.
TGCGCCAGCAGCCCGGGTCCCCAAGAGACCCAGTACTTC
CASSPGPQETQYF
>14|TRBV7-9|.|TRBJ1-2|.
TGTGCCAGCAGCTTAACTTCCCCCGGGTATGGCTACACCTTC
CASSLTSPGYGYTF
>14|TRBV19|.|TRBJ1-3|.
TGTGCCAGTACTTTGCCGGGGTCAGGAAACACCATATATTTT
CASTLPGSGNTIYF
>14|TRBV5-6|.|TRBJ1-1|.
TGTGCCAGCATAGCGGGGACGCTCTCGACTGAAGCTTTCTTT
CASIAGTLSTEAFF
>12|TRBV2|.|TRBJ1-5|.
TGTGCCAGTCAGGGGAACAATCAGCCCCAGCATTTT
CASQGNNQPQHF
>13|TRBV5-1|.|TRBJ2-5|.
TGCGCCAGCAGCAGTACAGGCGTTGAGACCCAGTACTTC
CASSSTGVETQYF
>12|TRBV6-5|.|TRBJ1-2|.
TGTGCCAGCAGCGCTACCTCCTATGGCTACACCTTC
CASSATSYGYTF
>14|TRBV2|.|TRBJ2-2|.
TGTGCCAGCAGTCCCCTACGAGACACCGGGGAGCTGTTTTTT
CASSPLRDTGELFF
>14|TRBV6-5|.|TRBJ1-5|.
TGTGCCAGCAGTCGAGAGGGGGTCGGCCAGCCCCAGCATTTT
CASSREGVGQPQHF
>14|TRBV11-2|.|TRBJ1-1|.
TGTGCCAGCAGCTTAAGCGGGAAAAACACTGAAGCTTTCTTT
CASSLSGKNTEAFF
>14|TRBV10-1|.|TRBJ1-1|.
TGCGCCAGCAGCGCTTCGGGGGAGAACACTGAAGCTTTCTTT
CASSASGENTEAFF
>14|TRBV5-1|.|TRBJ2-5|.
TGCGCCAGCAGCTTTTTAGGGAGCCAAGAGACCCAGTACTTC
CASSFLGSQETQYF
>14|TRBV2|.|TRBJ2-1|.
TGTGCCAGCAGTCCCCGGCGGGGATACAATGAGCAGTTCTTC
CASSPRRGYNEQFF
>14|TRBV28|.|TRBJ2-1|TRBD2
TGTGCCAGCAGTCCGGCTCTAGCGGGGGGGCTCGAGTTCTTC
CASSPALAGGLEFF
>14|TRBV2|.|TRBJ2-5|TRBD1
TGTGCCAGCAGTCTTGGGACAGGGTGGGAGACCCAGTACTTC
CASSLGTGWETQYF
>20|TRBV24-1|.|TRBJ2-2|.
TGTGCCACCAGTGATCCCTTGGGCCGGGGGGCGAATATTACGACCGGGGAGCTGTTTTTT
CATSDPLGRGANITTGELFF
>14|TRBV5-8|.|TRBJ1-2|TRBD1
TGTGCCAGCAGCCGCGGACAGGGAGTATTCGGCTACACCTTC
CASSRGQGVFGYTF
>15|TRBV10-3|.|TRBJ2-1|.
TGTGCCATCAGCTCCGAACCGGGACAACTCAATGAGCAGTTCTTC
CAISSEPGQLNEQFF
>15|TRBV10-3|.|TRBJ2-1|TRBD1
TGTGCCATCAGTCGAACTATGACAGGGGGAAATGAGCAGTTCTTC
CAISRTMTGGNEQFF
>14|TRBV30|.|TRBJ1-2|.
TGTGCCTGGGCAACAGGTTTAGCTAACTATGGCTACACCTTC
CAWATGLANYGYTF
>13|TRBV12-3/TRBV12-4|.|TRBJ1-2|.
TGTGCCAGCAGTCCCAGCCGGGTTAGCGGCTACACCTTC
CASSPSRVSGYTF
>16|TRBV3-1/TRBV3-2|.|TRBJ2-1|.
TGTGCCAGCAGCCAAGATAGGCAGGGTCCCTTCGATGAGCAGTTCTTC
CASSQDRQGPFDEQFF
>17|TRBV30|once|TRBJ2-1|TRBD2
TGTGCCTGGAGTTTTTCTAGCGGGGGGAGCTCCTACAATGAGCAGTTCTTC
CAWSFSSGGSSYNEQFF
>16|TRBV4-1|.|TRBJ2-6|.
TGCGCCAGCAGCCTTTTAGATCTGTCGGGGGCCAACGTCCTGACTTTC
CASSLLDLSGANVLTF
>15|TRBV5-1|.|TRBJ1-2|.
TGCGCCAGCAGCTTGGGAGGGAATTCTTTCTATGGCTACACCTTC
CASSLGGNSFYGYTF
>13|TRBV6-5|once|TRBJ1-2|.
TGTGCCAGCAGCCGCACAGGTTTCGATGGCTACACCTTC
CASSRTGFDGYTF
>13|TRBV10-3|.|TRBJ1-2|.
TGTGCCATCAGCGGGTCTATGCCTTCTGGCTACACCTTC
CAISGSMPSGYTF
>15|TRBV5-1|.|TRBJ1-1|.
TGCGCCAGCAGCCTAATTACAGGGACGAACACTGAAGCTTTCTTT
CASSLITGTNTEAFF
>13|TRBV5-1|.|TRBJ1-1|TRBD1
TGCGCCAGTTTTACAGGGGACAACACTGAAGCTTTCTTT
CASFTGDNTEAFF
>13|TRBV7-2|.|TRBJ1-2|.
TGTGCCAGCAGCTTAGTTAGACAGAATGGCTACACCTTC
CASSLVRQNGYTF
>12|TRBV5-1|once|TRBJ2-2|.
TGCGCCAGCAGCTTGTACCAGTGGGAGCTGTTTTTT
CASSLYQWELFF
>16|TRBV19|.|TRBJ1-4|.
TGTGCCAGTAGTATCGGGCAGGGAATGACTAATGAAAAACTGTTTTTT
CASSIGQGMTNEKLFF
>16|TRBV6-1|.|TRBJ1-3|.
TGTGCCAGCAGTGAAGGGGCAGGGTCCGGTGGAAACACCATATATTTT
CASSEGAGSGGNTIYF
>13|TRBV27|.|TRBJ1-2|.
TGTGCCAGCAGTTTAAACAGGGATAACGGCTACACCTTC
CASSLNRDNGYTF
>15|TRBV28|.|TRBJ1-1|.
TGTGCCAGCAGTTTATTAGGACACATCAACACTGAAGCTTTCTTT
CASSLLGHINTEAFF
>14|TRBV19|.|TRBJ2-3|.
TGTGCCAGTAGTATAACCCTGGAGGCAGATACGCAGTATTTT
CASSITLEADTQYF